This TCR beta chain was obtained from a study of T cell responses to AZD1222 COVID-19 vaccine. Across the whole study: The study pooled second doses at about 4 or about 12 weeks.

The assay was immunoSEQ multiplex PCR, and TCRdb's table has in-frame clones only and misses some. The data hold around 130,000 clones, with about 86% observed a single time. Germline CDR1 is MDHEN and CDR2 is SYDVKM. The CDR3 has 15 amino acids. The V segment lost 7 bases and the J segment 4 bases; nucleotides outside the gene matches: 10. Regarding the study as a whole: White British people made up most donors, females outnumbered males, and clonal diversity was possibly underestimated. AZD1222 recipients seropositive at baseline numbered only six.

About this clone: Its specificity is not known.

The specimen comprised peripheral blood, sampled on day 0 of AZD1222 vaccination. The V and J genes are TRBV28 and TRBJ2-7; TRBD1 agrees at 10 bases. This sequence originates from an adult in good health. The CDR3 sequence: CASIGQGVNRYEQYF. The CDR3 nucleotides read TGTGCCAGCATTGGACAGGGGGTAAATCGGTACGAGCAGTACTTC. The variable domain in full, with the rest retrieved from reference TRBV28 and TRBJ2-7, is DVKVTQSSRYLVKRTGEKVFLECVQDMDHENMFWYRQDPGLGLRLIYFSYDVKMKEKGDIPEGYSVSREKKERFSLILESASTNQTSMYLCASIGQGVNRYEQYFGPGTRLTVT.